This entry describes one T cell receptor (beta chain). This entry belongs to a study of shared clonotypes between healthy human individuals. At deep level, the assay was performed. Sequencing was performed with immunoSEQ multiplex PCR; in TCRdb, only in-frame clones are kept and a portion is missing. The table has about 520,000 clones, around 73% seen once. CDR1 and CDR2 (germline): SGHRS, YFSETQ. CDR3 length: 15 residues. Between the trimmed V and J ends, which lost 4 bases and 1 base, there was a span of 14 bases. The origin of this receptor is a woman between 35 and 50 years old in good health. Some clones in this sample may be carry-over from other donors' samples. The rearrangement uses TRBV5-1 and TRBJ1-1; D remains unclear. Specimen: PBMCs. CDR3 nucleotides: TGCGCCAGCAGCCCCCAAGCGGGCGAGAACACTGAAGCTTTCTTT. Amino acid sequence: CASSPQAGENTEAFF.